Given below is one TCR beta chain in context. V lost 4 bases to trimming and J lost 5 bases, with 15 bases between them. There are 15 residues in the CDR3. Germline CDR1 reads SGHRS; CDR2 reads YFSETQ. This sample is part of a study of T-cell reconstitution after alpha-beta-depleted transplantation in children. Preparation of the TCRbeta library was carried out with unique molecular identifiers. TCRdb itself ran the PCR reads through MiXCR, one entry per CDR3 protein. The sample lists roughly 300,000 distinct CDR3 sequences; 9.5% to 10% were seen once. This chain joins TRBV5-1 and TRBJ1-4; no firm D call. This sequence was found in a human donor who donated a stem cell graft to a child with SCID. The sample here was PBMCs from the stem cell graft donor, taken from the stem cell graft. The CDR3 sequence is CASSVEGLGNEKLFF. Written as DNA, the CDR3 is TGCGCCAGCAGCGTGGAAGGGCTGGGGAATGAAAAACTGTTTTTT.